Detailed here is one TCR beta chain. It has no known antigen specificity. Base-call qualities are not available, and no considerably larger clone is one nucleotide away. The library was prepared using the immunoSEQ multiplex PCR assay. What TCRdb holds here is the immuneACCESS table cut down to in-frame rearrangements. Part of the clones is not present; checked against another copy, under half of the missing clones reflect an unresolved V gene, and the others are unexplained. The sample table holds around 37,000 clones, of which about nine tenths were seen once. The ten largest account for about 6.3% of the sample. The V end gives up 5 bases and the J end 6 bases, leaving 6 bases in the junction not matched to a gene. The germline V gene yields SGHTA for CDR1 and FQGNSA for CDR2. From cysteine to phenylalanine, the CDR3 is 14 amino acids long. The sequence is cut down to CDR3 DNA, 42 bases in frame from base 1.

The entry originates in a study of T cell changes during pregnancy in multiple sclerosis (dated by TCRdb to the late 2010s). With regard to the full study: The study examined how the T cell repertoire changed over the course of pregnancy in women with multiple sclerosis.

The origin of this receptor is a female donor with multiple sclerosis, enrolled in a pregnancy study. The source was CD8+ T cells from peripheral blood mononuclear cells, collected in the second trimester of pregnancy. This receptor chain uses TRBV7-2 and TRBJ2-1; 8 bases in the middle match TRBD2. The DNA is as follows: TGTGCCAGCAGCCTGGGACTAGTGGGCAATGAGCAGTTCTTC. It translates as CASSLGLVGNEQFF.